The next 15 T cell receptor beta chains were all read from a single sample in a study of T cell responses to AZD1222 COVID-19 vaccine. The assay was immunoSEQ multiplex PCR, and TCRdb's table has in-frame clones only and misses some. The table shows approximately 96,000 clones, with 86% occurring only once. The sequencing used peripheral blood, collected 28 days after the second AZD1222 dose. The source of these receptors is an adult who received the AZD1222 COVID-19 vaccine.

This clone was recorded a few times. The CDR3 spells CASSLYGTGNEKLFF. CDR3 in DNA: TGTGCCAGCAGCTTGTATGGGACAGGGAATGAAAAACTGTTTTTT. The chain recombines TRBV5-4 with TRBJ1-4, with 9 bases aligning to TRBD1. The CDR3 has 15 amino acids. Germline V gives CDR1 SGHNT, CDR2 YYREEE (reference sequence). J was trimmed by 5 bases and V by 1 base; bases with no gene match: 3.

This rearrangement joins TRBV7-2 to TRBJ2-6; TRBD1 agrees at 7 bases. The CDR3 loop spans 16 amino acids. Germline CDR1 is SGHTA and CDR2 is FQGNSA. The junction had 4 bases not matched to a gene; V was cut back by 5 bases and J by 0 bases. The chain's CDR3 is CASSQGQNSGANVLTF. The CDR3 DNA reads as TGTGCCAGCAGCCAGGGACAGAACTCTGGGGCCAACGTCCTGACTTTC.

The V and J genes are TRBV2 and TRBJ1-2; 7 bases agree with TRBD1. Germline assignment: CDR1 SNHLY and CDR2 FYNNEI. Trimming at V came to 7 bases and at J to 5 bases, leaving 10 bases not matched to a gene. The CDR3 spans 14 residues. CDR3 sequence (DNA): TGTGCCAGCAACAACCGGGACAGCGATTATGGCTACACCTTC. Its translation is CASNNRDSDYGYTF.

This clone was counted only a few times. V and J are TRBV6-6 and TRBJ2-7, with a possible D match to TRBD1 (6 bases). Germline V gene lookup returns CDR1 MNHNY and CDR2 SVGAGI (reference sequence). Between the trimmed V and J ends, which lost 0 bases and 5 bases, there was a span of 11 bases. The CDR3 contains 14 residues. The CDR3 here is CASSYSGTKDEQYF. The DNA of the CDR3 is TGTGCCAGCAGTTACTCGGGGACAAAAGACGAGCAGTACTTC.

This chain joins TRBV19 and TRBJ1-1; D uncertain. The CDR3 has 13 amino acids. In germline, CDR1 is LNHDA, CDR2 SQIVND (reference sequence). V was pared by 4 bases and J by 3 bases, with 9 bases between. The CDR3 coding sequence is TGTGCCAGTAGTAGTCAGAGGGACACTGAAGCTTTCTTT. It translates to CASSSQRDTEAFF.

This clone was seen just once. The chain carries TRBV5-5 and TRBJ1-3; D is uncertain. Per germline, CDR1 SGHKS and CDR2 YYEKEE (reference sequence). The CDR3 runs 16 residues. The germline V and J ends were trimmed by 2 bases and 0 bases, with 12 bases remaining between them. The chain's CDR3 is CASSFGSPNSGNTIYF. DNA of the CDR3: TGTGCCAGCAGCTTCGGGTCCCCCAACTCTGGAAACACCATATATTTT.

This chain links TRBV7-3 with TRBJ2-1; maybe TRBD2 (5 bases). The germline gives CDR1 SGHTA, CDR2 FQGTGA. CDR3 length equals 15 residues. V lost 5 bases to trimming and J lost 8 bases, with 19 bases between them. The CDR3 region has the DNA TGTGCCAGCAGCCCTGGCACGCCCGCGGGCCATGAGCAGTTCTTC. Encoded protein: CASSPGTPAGHEQFF.

This clone was seen a single time. This rearrangement joins TRBV29-1 to TRBJ1-3, with 11 bases aligning to TRBD1. This CDR3 spans 11 amino acids. Trimming cost V 6 bases and J 11 bases; bases outside gene matches: 3. Germline lookup yields CDR1 SQVTM and CDR2 ANQGSEA. CDR3 region: CSVSGQGAIYF. The CDR3 nucleotides are TGCAGCGTCTCGGGACAGGGGGCCATATATTTT.

This chain uses TRBV28 with TRBJ2-3; D not resolved. Germline V gives CDR1 MDHEN, CDR2 SYDVKM. The CDR3 is made up of 13 amino acids. V lost 8 bases and J lost 1, with 10 bases in between. CDR3 DNA sequence: TGTGCCAGCGGTCTAGGTGGCACAGATACGCAGTATTTT. As protein: CASGLGGTDTQYF.

This chain links TRBV7-2 with TRBJ2-7; D gene unclear. Trimming shortened V by 1 base and J by 0 bases, and 10 bases separated the two germline ends. This CDR3 has 15 amino acids. Germline values: CDR1 SGHTA, CDR2 FQGNSA. CDR3 sequence reads: CASSLDSDPSYEQYF. In DNA form, the CDR3 reads TGTGCCAGCAGCTTAGATTCGGATCCCTCCTACGAGCAGTACTTC. The variable domain in full, with the rest retrieved from reference TRBV7-2 and TRBJ2-7, is GAGVSQSPSNKVTEKGKDVELRCDPISGHTALYWYRQSLGQGLEFLIYFQGNSAPDKSGLPSDRFSAERTGGSVSTLTIQRTQQEDSAVYLCASSLDSDPSYEQYFGPGTRLTVT.

This chain uses TRBV10-1 with TRBJ1-1; perhaps TRBD1 as D (5 bases). Germline assignment: CDR1 WNHNN and CDR2 SYGVQD (reference sequence). This CDR3 is 16 amino acids long. V was clipped by 0 bases and J by 0 bases, with 11 bases between them. CDR3 sequence reads: CASSESTGAMNTEAFF. Written as DNA, the CDR3 is TGCGCCAGCAGTGAGTCCACCGGGGCAATGAACACTGAAGCTTTCTTT.

The rearrangement joins TRBV29-1 to TRBJ2-5; 9 nucleotides line up with TRBD2. The germline V gene encodes CDR1 SQVTM and CDR2 ANQGSEA. The CDR3 runs 17 residues. With 0 bases clipped from V and 1 base from J, the junction kept 9 bases outside the gene matches. The CDR3 loop reads CSVEDLRIAGAQETQYF. In DNA form, the CDR3 reads TGCAGCGTTGAAGATCTTAGGATAGCGGGGGCCCAAGAGACCCAGTACTTC. Based on the CDR3 plus reference TRBV29-1 and TRBJ2-5, the full variable domain is SAVISQKPSRDICQRGTSLTIQCQVDSQVTMMFWYRQQPGQSLTLIATANQGSEATYESGFVIDKFPISRPNLTFSTLTVSNMSPEDSSIYLCSVEDLRIAGAQETQYFGPGTRLLVL.

The rearrangement joins TRBV6-5 to TRBJ2-7; 7 nucleotides agree with TRBD1. CDR1 and CDR2 from the germline V gene are MNHEY and SVGAGI. The CDR3 has 14 amino acids. The ends lost 4 bases at V and 2 bases at J; junction bases unmatched: 5. The CDR3 nucleotides are TGTGCCAGCAGTTCTCGGACAGGCCCCTACGAGCAGTACTTC. Translation gives CASSSRTGPYEQYF.

Notes on this clone: At one boundary the junction diverges from the germline segment, which might be a read error. This chain connects TRBV7-2 to TRBJ2-5; TRBD2 aligns across 9 bases. CDR3 length: 15 residues. Germline values: CDR1 SGHTA, CDR2 FQGNSA. The CDR3 DNA follows: TGTGCCAGCAGCCTAGCGGGAAGGCTCCAGGAGACCCAGTACTTC. Translated, it gives CASSLAGRLQETQYF.

V and J are TRBV11-2 and TRBJ2-7; no firm D call. The CDR3 contains 14 residues. The germline V gene has CDR1 SGHAT and CDR2 FQNNGV. The germline V and J ends were trimmed by 0 bases and 5 bases, with 11 bases remaining between them. The CDR3 DNA sequence: TGTGCCAGCAGCTTAGATTTGTACCTAAACGAGCAGTACTTC. It translates to CASSLDLYLNEQYF.